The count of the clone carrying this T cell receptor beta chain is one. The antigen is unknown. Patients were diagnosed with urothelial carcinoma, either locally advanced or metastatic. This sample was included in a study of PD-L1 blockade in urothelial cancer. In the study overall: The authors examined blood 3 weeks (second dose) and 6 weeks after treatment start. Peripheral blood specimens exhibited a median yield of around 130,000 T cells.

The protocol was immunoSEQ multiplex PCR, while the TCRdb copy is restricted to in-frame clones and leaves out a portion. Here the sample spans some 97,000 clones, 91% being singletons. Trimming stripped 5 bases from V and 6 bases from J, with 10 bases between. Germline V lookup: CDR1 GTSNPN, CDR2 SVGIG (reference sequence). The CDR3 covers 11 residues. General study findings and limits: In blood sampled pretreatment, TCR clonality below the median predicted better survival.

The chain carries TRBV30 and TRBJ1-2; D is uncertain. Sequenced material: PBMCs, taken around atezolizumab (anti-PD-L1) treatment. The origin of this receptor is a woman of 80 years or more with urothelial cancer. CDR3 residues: CAWSRPHGYTF. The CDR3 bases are TGTGCCTGGTCCAGGCCACATGGCTACACCTTC.